The clone carrying this T cell receptor (beta chain) was counted only a few times. Its target is not known. These data originate in a study of human T cells and chemical hapten exposure. Germline V gives CDR1 SGHKS, CDR2 YYEKEE (reference sequence). The V and J ends lost 1 base and 0 bases, in that order; junction bases with no gene match: 16. The CDR3 has 20 residues. Overall study results and limits: Expanded TCRs made up significantly more big CDR3 similarity clusters than controls did.

Time point meaning: patch test 1, 2 weeks after DPC sensitization. Treatment defined: therapeutic diphenylcyclopropenone sensitization with weekly scalp DPC. Venepuncture was done earlier than the placement of each patch test. The study's library attached unique molecular identifiers to single cDNA molecules. TCRdb analysed the RACE reads with MiXCR anew, one entry per CDR3 protein. The profile shows about 83,000 distinct CDR3 sequences, around 7% of them singletons. Source: whole blood, taken in connection with sensitization to the hapten diphenylcyclopropenone (DPC). This chain links TRBV5-5 with TRBJ2-1; 7 bases agree with TRBD2. This receptor was identified in a woman aged 25 to 39 with alopecia areata. Some clones in this sample may be carry-over from other donors' samples. The CDR3 bases are TGTGCCAGCAGCTTGTTTATGGGGCAAGCCGGGGGGTACTCCTACAATGAGCAGTTCTTC. This codes for CASSLFMGQAGGYSYNEQFF. The full variable domain, its missing parts supplied by reference TRBV5-5 and TRBJ2-1, is DAGVTQSPTHLIKTRGQQVTLRCSPISGHKSVSWYQQVLGQGPQFIFQYYEKEERGRGNFPDRFSARQFPNYSSELNVNALLLGDSALYLCASSLFMGQAGGYSYNEQFFGPGTRLTVL.